Sequencing of this T cell receptor beta chain was carried out in a study of graft-versus-host responses after intestinal transplantation. Overall study: Recipients were all induced with anti-thymocyte globulin, then given tacrolimus and steroids for 2 to 4 years.

Measured with immunoSEQ multiplex PCR; TCRdb has only the in-frame clones, and not every one. Among 25,000 to 35,000 clones, just under 95% were seen once, and the ten largest hold just over 0.7%. This TCR was sampled from a human patient who received an intestinal transplant, so some T cells may come from the graft donor. This sample comprised PBMCs, obtained about ten weeks after intestinal transplant.

CDR3 sequence reads: CASSLDSSYNSPLHF. The CDR3 DNA follows: TGCGCCAGCAGCTTGGACAGCTCCTATAATTCACCCCTCCACTTT. The rearrangement uses TRBV5-1 and TRBJ1-6; D gene uncertain. The germline CDR1 and CDR2 sequences are SGHRS and YFSETQ. CDR3 size: 15 residues. Between the trimmed V and J ends, which lost 0 bases and 0 bases, there was a span of 4 bases.